The T cell receptor (beta chain) described here comes from a study of blood T cell repertoires in COVID-19. Study overall: Either two negative PCRs, clearance, or symptom resolution qualified Cohort 3 donors as recovered. Specimens from acute and convalescent COVID-19 originated in the United States, Italy and Spain. The analysed material was cDNA or gDNA that came from T cells, B-cell-depleted T cells, or PBMCs.

Clones were read by immunoSEQ multiplex PCR, and TCRdb kept only the in-frame ones, dropping some. Here the sample spans some 300,000 clones, around nine tenths being singletons. Germline CDR1 is SGHTA and CDR2 is FQGNSA. V lost 1 base and J 4 bases, leaving 11 bases between the germline ends. This CDR3 has 15 residues. The J gene is TRBJ2-1, the V gene TRBV7-2; D might be TRBD2 (6 bases). The sequenced sample consisted of PBMCs or T cells enriched from blood (not recorded which). The TCR sequence derives from a woman aged 55-75 years in a cohort exposed to, infected with or recovered from COVID-19 (not recorded which). The CDR3 nucleotides read TGTGCCAGCAGCTTAGACGGGAGCCCATACAATGAGCAGTTCTTC. Its protein is CASSLDGSPYNEQFF.